The rows below give T cell receptor beta chains drawn from one sample of a study of blood T cell repertoires in COVID-19. Repertoires were generated with immunoSEQ multiplex PCR, while TCRdb's copy carries only in-frame clones and drops some. The table lists about 120,000 clones, more than 70% of them singletons. Sequencing was performed on peripheral blood. The source of these receptors is a man aged 60 to 75 with acute or convalescent COVID-19. Both conserved end residues are part of each CDR3.

CDR3aa | j_gene | v_gene
CASSTPDSLYEQYF | TRBJ2-7 | TRBV27
CASSREERVVAGELFF | TRBJ2-2 | TRBV4-1
CASSLGGSEDEQYF | TRBJ2-7 | TRBV28
CASRPGTGELFF | TRBJ2-2 | TRBV12-2
CASGLALDTGELFF | TRBJ2-2 | TRBV3-1/TRBV3-2
CASSSGTFTDTQYF | TRBJ2-3 | TRBV28
CATSDSRGGYTDTQYF | TRBJ2-3 | TRBV24-1
CASSLGGAQGYGYTF | TRBJ1-2 | TRBV28
CASSPTGGNSLGTGELFF | TRBJ2-2 | TRBV6-6
CASRGTPTNTEAFF | TRBJ1-1 | TRBV6-5
CASSPRDGRANQPQHF | TRBJ1-5 | TRBV7-2
CASQGALEAFF | TRBJ1-1 | TRBV19
CASSLAAGAPQETQYF | TRBJ2-5 | TRBV5-1